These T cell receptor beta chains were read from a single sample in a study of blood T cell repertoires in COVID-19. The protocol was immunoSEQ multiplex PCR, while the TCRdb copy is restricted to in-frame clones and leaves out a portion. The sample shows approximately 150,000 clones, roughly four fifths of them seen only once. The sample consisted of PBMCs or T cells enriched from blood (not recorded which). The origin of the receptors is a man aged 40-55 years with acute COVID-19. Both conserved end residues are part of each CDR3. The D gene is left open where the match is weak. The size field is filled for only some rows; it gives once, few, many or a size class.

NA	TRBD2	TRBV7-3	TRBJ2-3	TGTGCCAGCAGCTTAAAGGGACTAGCGGGGCCAGATACGCAGTATTTT	CASSLKGLAGPDTQYF
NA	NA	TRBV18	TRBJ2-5	TGTGCCAGCTCACCCTTGGAACAGCAAGAGACCCAGTACTTC	CASSPLEQQETQYF
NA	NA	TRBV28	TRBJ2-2	TGTGCCAGCAGTTTTAGGGGTAGGACCGGGGAGCTGTTTTTT	CASSFRGRTGELFF
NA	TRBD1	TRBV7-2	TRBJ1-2	TGTGCCAGCAGCTTAGGACAGGGTACTGGCTACACCTTC	CASSLGQGTGYTF
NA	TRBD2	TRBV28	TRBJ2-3	TGTGCCAGCAGATCCCAACGGGGGGAAGGAGGAGATACGCAGTATTTT	CASRSQRGEGGDTQYF
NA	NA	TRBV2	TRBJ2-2	TGTGCCAGCAAAGTCTCTTCAAACAGCCACACGAACACCGGGGAGCTGTTTTTT	CASKVSSNSHTNTGELFF
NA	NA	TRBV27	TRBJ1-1	TGTGCCAGCAGCTTGAACGGGTTGGCTGAAGCTTTCTTT	CASSLNGLAEAFF
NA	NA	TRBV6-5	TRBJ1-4	TGTGCCAGCAGTCCCCGAGGACAGCTTAATGAAAAACTGTTTTTT	CASSPRGQLNEKLFF
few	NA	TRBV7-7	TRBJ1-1	TGTGCTAGCAGATTTTTGTTGGGAGCTGAAGCTTTCTTT	CASRFLLGAEAFF
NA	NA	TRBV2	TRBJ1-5	TGTGCCAGCAGTGGAGCGAGGGCCAATCAGCCCCAGCATTTT	CASSGARANQPQHF
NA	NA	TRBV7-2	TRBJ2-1	TGTGCCAGCAGCTCCCAGGGGTGGAATGAGCAGTTCTTC	CASSSQGWNEQFF
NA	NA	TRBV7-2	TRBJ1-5	TGTGCCAGCAGCTCAGTCGGGGGGCGCGGCAATCAGCCCCAGCATTTT	CASSSVGGRGNQPQHF
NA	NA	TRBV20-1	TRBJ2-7	TGCAGTGCTACATCCCACGAGCAGTACTTC	CSATSHEQYF
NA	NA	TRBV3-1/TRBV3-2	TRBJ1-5	TGTGCCAGCAGCCAGACAGATGGTAATCAGCCCCAGCATTTT	CASSQTDGNQPQHF
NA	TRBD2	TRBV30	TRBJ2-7	TGTGCCTGGAGTGTTGGACTAGCGGGGGGCGGGCACGAGCAGTACTTC	CAWSVGLAGGGHEQYF
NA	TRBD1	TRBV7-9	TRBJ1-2	TGTGCCAGCAGCCTTGGACAGGTCAACTATGGCTACACCTTC	CASSLGQVNYGYTF